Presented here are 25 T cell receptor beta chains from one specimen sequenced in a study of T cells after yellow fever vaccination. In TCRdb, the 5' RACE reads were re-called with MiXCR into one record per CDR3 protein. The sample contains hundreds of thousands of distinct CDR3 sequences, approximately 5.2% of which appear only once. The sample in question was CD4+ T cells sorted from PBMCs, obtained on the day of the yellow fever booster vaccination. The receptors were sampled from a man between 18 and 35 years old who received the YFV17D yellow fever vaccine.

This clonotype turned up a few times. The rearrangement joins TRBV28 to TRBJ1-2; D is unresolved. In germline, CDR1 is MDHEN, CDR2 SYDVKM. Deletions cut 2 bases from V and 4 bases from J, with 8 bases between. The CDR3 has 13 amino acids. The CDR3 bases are TGTGCCAGCAGTTTAGGCCCCAGCTATGGCTACACCTTC. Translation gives CASSLGPSYGYTF.

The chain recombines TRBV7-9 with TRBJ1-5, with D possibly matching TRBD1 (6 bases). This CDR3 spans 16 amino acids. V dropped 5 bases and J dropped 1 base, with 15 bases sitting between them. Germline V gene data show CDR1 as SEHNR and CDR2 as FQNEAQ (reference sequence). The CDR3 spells CASSNTRGSSNQPQHF. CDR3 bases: TGTGCCAGCAGCAACACCAGGGGAAGCAGCAATCAGCCCCAGCATTTT.

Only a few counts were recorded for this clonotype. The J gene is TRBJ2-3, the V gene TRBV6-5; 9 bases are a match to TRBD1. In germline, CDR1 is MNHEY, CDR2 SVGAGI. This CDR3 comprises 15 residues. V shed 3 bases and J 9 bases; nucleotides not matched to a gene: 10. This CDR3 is CASSYSGQGLGTQYF. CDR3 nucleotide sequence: TGTGCCAGCAGTTATTCGGGACAGGGCTTAGGGACGCAGTATTTT.

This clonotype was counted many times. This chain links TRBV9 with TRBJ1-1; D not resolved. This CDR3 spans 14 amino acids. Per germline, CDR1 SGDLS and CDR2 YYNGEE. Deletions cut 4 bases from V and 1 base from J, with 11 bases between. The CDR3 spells CASSPTRWNTEAFF. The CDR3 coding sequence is TGTGCCAGCAGCCCAACCAGGTGGAACACTGAAGCTTTCTTT.

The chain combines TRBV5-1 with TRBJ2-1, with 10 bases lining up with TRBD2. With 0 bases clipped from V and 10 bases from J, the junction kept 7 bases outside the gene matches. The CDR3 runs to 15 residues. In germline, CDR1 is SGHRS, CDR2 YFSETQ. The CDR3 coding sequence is TGCGCCAGCAGCTTGGTACTAGCGGGGCCGGGAGAGCAGTTCTTC. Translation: CASSLVLAGPGEQFF.

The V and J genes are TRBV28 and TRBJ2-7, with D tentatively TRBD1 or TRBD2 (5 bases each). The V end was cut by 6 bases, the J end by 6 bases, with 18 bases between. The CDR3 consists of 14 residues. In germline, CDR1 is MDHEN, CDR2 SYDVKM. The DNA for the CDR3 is TGTGCCAGCAGCTTCAAGCTTTGGGGGTCCGAGCAGTACGTC. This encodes CASSFKLWGSEQYV.

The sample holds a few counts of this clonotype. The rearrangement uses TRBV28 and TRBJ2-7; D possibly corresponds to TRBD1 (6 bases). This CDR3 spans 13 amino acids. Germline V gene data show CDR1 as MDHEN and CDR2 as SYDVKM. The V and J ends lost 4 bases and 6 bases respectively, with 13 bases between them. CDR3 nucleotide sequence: TGTGCCAGCAGTTCACCGGGACAAACCGAGCAGTACTTC. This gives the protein CASSSPGQTEQYF.

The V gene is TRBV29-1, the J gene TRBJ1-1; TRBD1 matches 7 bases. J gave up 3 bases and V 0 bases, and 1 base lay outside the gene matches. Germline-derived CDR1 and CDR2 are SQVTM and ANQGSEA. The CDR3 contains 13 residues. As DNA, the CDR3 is TGCAGCGTTGAAGAAGGGGGCCACACTGAAGCTTTCTTT. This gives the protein CSVEEGGHTEAFF.

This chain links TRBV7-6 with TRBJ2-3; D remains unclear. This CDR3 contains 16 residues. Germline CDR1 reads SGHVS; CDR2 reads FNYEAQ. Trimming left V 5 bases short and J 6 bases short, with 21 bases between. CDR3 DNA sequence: TGTGCCAGCAGCCAGAACGGGTGGGTCAGCGCGGATACGCAGTATTTT. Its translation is CASSQNGWVSADTQYF.

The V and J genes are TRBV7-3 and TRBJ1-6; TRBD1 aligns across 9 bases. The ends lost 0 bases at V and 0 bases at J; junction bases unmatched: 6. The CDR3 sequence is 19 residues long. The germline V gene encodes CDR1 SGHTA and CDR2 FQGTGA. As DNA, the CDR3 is TGTGCCAGCAGCTTAACCGGACAGGGGTCTAGCTCCTATAATTCACCCCTCCACTTT. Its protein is CASSLTGQGSSSYNSPLHF.

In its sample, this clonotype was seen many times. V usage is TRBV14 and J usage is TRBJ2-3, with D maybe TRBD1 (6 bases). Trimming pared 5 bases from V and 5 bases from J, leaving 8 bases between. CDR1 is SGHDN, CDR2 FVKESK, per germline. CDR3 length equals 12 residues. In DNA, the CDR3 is TGTGCCAGCAGCATGGACAGAGATACGCAGTATTTT. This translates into CASSMDRDTQYF.

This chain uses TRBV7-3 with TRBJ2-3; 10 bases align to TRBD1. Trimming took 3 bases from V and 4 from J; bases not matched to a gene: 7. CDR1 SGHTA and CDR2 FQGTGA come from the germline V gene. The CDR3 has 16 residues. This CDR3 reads CASSFPTGTGADTQYF. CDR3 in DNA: TGTGCCAGCAGCTTTCCCACCGGGACAGGGGCAGATACGCAGTATTTT.

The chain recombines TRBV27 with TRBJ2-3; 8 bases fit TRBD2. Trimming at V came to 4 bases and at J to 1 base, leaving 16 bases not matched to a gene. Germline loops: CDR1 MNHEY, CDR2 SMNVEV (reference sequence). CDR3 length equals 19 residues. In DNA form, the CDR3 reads TGTGCCAGCAGTTCCCGACTCTGGGGCGGAGCGGGGGGCACAGATACGCAGTATTTT. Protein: CASSSRLWGGAGGTDTQYF.

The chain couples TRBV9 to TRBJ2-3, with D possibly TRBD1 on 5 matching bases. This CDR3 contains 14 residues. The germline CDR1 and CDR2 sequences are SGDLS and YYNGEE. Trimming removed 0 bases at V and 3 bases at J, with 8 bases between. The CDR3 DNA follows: TGTGCCAGCAGCGTAGCCAGGGTGACAGATACGCAGTATTTT. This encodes CASSVARVTDTQYF.

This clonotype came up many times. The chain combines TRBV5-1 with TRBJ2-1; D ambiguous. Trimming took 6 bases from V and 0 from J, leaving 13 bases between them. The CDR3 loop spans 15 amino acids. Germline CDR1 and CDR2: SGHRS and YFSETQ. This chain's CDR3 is CASTPLEGSYNEQFF. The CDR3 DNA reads TGCGCCAGCACCCCCTTAGAAGGCTCCTACAATGAGCAGTTCTTC.

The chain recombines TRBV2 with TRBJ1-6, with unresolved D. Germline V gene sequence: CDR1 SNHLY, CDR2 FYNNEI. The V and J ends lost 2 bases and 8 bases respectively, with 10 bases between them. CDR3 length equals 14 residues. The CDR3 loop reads CASSENGSYSPLHF. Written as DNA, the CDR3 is TGTGCCAGCAGTGAAAACGGCTCCTATTCACCCCTCCACTTT.

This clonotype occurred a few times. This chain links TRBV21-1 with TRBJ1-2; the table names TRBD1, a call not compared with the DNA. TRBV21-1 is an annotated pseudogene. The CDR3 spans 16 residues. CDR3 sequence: CASSKASTGGSYGYTF. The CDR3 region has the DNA TGTGCCAGCAGCAAAGCATCGACAGGGGGTTCCTATGGCTACACCTTC.

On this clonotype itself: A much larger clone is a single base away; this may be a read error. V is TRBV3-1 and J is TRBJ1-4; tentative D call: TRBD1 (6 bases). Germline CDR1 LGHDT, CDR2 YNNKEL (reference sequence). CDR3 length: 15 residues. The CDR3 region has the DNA TGTGCCAGCAGTCACGTGGGGGGCGATGGTGAAAAACCGTTTTTT. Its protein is CASSHVGGDGEKPFF.

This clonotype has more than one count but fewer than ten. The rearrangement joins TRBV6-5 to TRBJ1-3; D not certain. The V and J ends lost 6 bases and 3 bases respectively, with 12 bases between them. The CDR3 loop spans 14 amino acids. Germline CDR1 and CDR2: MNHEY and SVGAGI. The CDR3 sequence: CASRPGVLGNTIYF. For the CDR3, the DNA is TGTGCCAGCAGACCGGGCGTACTTGGAAACACCATATATTTT.

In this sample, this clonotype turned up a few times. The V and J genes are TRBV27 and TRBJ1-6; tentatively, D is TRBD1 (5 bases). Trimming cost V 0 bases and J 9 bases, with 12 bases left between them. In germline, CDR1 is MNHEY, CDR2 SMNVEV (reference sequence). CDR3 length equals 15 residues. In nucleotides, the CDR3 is TGTGCCAGCAGTTTATCGATGCAGGGAATTTCACCCCTCCACTTT. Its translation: CASSLSMQGISPLHF.

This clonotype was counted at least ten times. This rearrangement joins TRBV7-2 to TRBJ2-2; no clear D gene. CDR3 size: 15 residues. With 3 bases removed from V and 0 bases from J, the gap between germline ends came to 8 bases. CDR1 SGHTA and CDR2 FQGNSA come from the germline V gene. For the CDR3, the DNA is TGTGCCAGCAGCTTGCGCACACCGAACACCGGGGAGCTGTTTTTT. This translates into CASSLRTPNTGELFF.

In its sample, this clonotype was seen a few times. The chain's CDR3 is CSARDSKRGGVNEQFF. The CDR3 DNA follows: TGCAGTGCTAGAGACTCGAAGCGGGGGGGTGTGAATGAGCAGTTCTTC. The rearrangement uses TRBV20-1 and TRBJ2-1; TRBD2 aligns across 10 bases. The germline CDR1 and CDR2 sequences are DFQATT and SNEGSKA (reference sequence). J lost 7 bases, V lost 0 bases, and 9 bases had no gene match. CDR3 length: 16 amino acids.

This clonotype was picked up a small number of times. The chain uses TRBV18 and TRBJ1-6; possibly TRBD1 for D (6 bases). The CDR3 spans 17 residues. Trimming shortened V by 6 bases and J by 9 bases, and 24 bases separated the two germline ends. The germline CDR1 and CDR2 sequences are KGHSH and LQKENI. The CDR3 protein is CASSSDRGGLFGSPLHF. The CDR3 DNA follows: TGTGCCAGCTCCTCCGACCGGGGGGGCCTTTTCGGTTCACCCCTCCACTTT.

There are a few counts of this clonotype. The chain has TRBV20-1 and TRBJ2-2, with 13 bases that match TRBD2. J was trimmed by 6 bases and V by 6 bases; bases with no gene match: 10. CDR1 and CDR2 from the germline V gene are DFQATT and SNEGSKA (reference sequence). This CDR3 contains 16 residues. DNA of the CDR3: TGCAGTGCGGCGACTAGCGGGGGGAGGAGGGCCGGGGAGCTGTTTTTT. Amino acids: CSAATSGGRRAGELFF.

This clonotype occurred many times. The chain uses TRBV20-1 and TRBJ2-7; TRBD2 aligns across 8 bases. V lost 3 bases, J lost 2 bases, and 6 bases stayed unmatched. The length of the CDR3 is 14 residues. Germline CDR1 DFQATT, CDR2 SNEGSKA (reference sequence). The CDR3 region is CSARGQRGTYEQYV. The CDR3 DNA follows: TGCAGTGCTAGGGGCCAGCGGGGGACCTACGAGCAGTACGTC.